This T cell receptor beta chain was observed in a study of regulatory T cells in long-lasting Graves disease. Study as a whole: Antithyroid drugs had been given to newly diagnosed Graves' patients for under 3 months. Notes on the study in general: A reduction in accuracy may have resulted from the small sample size.

The CDR3 has 13 residues. Germline CDR1 reads SGHAT; CDR2 reads FQNNGV. The trim removed 5 bases at V and 3 bases at J, leaving 3 bases unmatched. Combining iRepertoire HTBI primers with Arm-PCR of CDR3 regions, the authors built TCR beta libraries. MiXCR, run by TCRdb on the multiplex PCR reads, gives a single entry per CDR3 protein. The sample has 350,000 to 400,000 distinct CDR3 sequences; around 15% are singletons. The sample's time point: newly diagnosed GD, antithyroid drugs for less than 3 months. Construction of the TCR library relied on RNA isolated from PBMCs. This clonotype was seen at least ten times. The antigen is undetermined. These same data were also listed under a study on T cells in Graves' hyperthyroidism and ophthalmopathy. That work contributes: In making diagnoses, clinical symptoms, serum thyroxine and TRAb, thyroid ultrasound and orbital computed tomography were all used. Most thyroid clonotypes with frequency above 0.001 were detected in blood.

The rearrangement joins TRBV11-2 to TRBJ2-5, with 7 bases fitting TRBD1. This specimen was peripheral blood mononuclear cells (PBMCs), taken at new diagnosis, from a patient treated with antithyroid drugs. The sequence was obtained from a woman aged 18 to 35 with Graves disease. CDR3: CASSPDREETQYF. CDR3 nucleotides: TGTGCCAGCAGCCCTGACAGGGAAGAGACCCAGTACTTC.